This is a list of T cell receptor beta chains from one sample in a study of shared clonotypes between healthy human individuals. Sequenced by immunoSEQ multiplex PCR; TCRdb stores in-frame clones only, minus some. The data show roughly 2.5 million clones, approximately 90% seen once. Source material: naive CD4+ T cells sorted from blood. The receptor set was obtained from a man aged 18 to 29 in good health. Both conserved end residues are part of each CDR3. D genes are given only for firm matches. A row's size may be missing; if present it is once, few, many or a size class.

d_call j_call v_call clone_size cdr3_nt cdr3_aa
TRBD1 TRBJ2-1 TRBV19 . TGTGCCAGTAGTAATCAACAGGGGAATGAGCAGTTCTTC CASSNQQGNEQFF
. TRBJ1-3 TRBV18 . TGTGCCAGCTCACCCGCCCCCAGCTCTGGAAACACCATATATTTT CASSPAPSSGNTIYF
TRBD2 TRBJ2-1 TRBV5-4 . TGTGCCAGCAGCTTGCCGGGACTAGCGGGAGATAATGAGCAGTTCTTC CASSLPGLAGDNEQFF
. TRBJ2-1 TRBV28 . TGTGCCAGCAGTAAGGATAATGAGCAGTTCTTC CASSKDNEQFF
TRBD1 TRBJ1-2 TRBV5-1 once TGCGCCAGCAGTCCGTCAGGGGGCTATGGCTACACCTTC CASSPSGGYGYTF
TRBD2 TRBJ2-3 TRBV9 . TGTGCCAGCAGCGTAGGACTCGGGACTAGCGATCTCTTGGATACGCAGTATTTT CASSVGLGTSDLLDTQYF
. TRBJ1-4 TRBV6-6 . TGTGCCAGCAGTTACGCTTCGGACCCTGAAAAACTGTTTTTT CASSYASDPEKLFF
. TRBJ2-7 TRBV21-1 . TGTGCCAGCAGCAAAAGGATCCGAATTAAGCCCTACGAGCAGTACTTC CASSKRIRIKPYEQYF
. TRBJ2-3 TRBV4-2 . TGTGCCAGCAGCCAAGTCCGTCAGGGAGTGGATACGCAGTATTTT CASSQVRQGVDTQYF
. TRBJ2-1 TRBV5-1 . TGCGCCAGCAGCTTGTCGGGGAGCTCCTACAATGAGCAGTTCTTC CASSLSGSSYNEQFF
. TRBJ2-5 TRBV5-8 . TGTGCCAGCAGCTTGGAGCGGGAAGAGACCCAGTACTTC CASSLEREETQYF
TRBD1 TRBJ2-5 TRBV11-2 . TGTGCCAGCAGCCCGCCGGGACAGGGGGCCGAGACCCAGTACTTC CASSPPGQGAETQYF
TRBD2 TRBJ2-2 TRBV9 . TGTGCCAGCAGCCAGACTAGCGTATTATCCGGGGAGCTGTTTTTT CASSQTSVLSGELFF